Presented here are 12 T cell receptor beta chains from one specimen sequenced in a study of T cell repertoires in cytomegalovirus infection. From the reads, TCRdb called clonotypes with MiXCR, one entry per CDR3 protein. The sample includes around 230,000 distinct CDR3 sequences, around 6.6% of them seen just once. The sequencing input was PBMCs. These TCRs come from a human donor in good health (CMV status not recorded). Some clones in this sample may be carry-over from other donors' samples.

This clonotype was seen ten or more times. The J gene is TRBJ2-2, the V gene TRBV5-1, with 8 bases fitting TRBD2. Germline CDR1 SGHRS, CDR2 YFSETQ. Trimming cost V 6 bases and J 4 bases; bases outside gene matches: 11. This CDR3 is built from 16 residues. CDR3 loop: CASTLRLASPTGELFF. The CDR3 DNA reads TGCGCCAGCACTCTACGACTAGCGTCTCCCACCGGGGAGCTGTTTTTT.

This clonotype has at least ten counts. The chain has TRBV7-2 and TRBJ1-2; a weak D match, TRBD1 (5 bases). Trimming stripped 6 bases from V and 5 bases from J, with 13 bases between. CDR3 length: 13 amino acids. Germline CDR1 SGHTA, CDR2 FQGNSA. CDR3 residues: CASSSGTAYGYTF. The DNA of the CDR3 is TGTGCCAGCAGTTCCGGGACCGCGTATGGCTACACCTTC.

The chain combines TRBV28 with TRBJ1-2, with 7 bases that match TRBD1. The CDR3 loop spans 15 amino acids. Germline lookup yields CDR1 MDHEN and CDR2 SYDVKM. With 4 bases clipped from V and 4 bases from J, the junction kept 9 bases outside the gene matches. In DNA form, the CDR3 reads TGTGCCAGCAGTTACCGACAGGGAAGGGGCTATGGCTACACCTTC. It encodes CASSYRQGRGYGYTF.

This clonotype occurred many times. The J gene is TRBJ1-1, the V gene TRBV6-1, with TRBD1 as a possible D gene (6 bases). V was cut by 5 bases and J by 4 bases, with 26 bases left in between. The CDR3 consists of 18 residues. The germline CDR1 and CDR2 sequences are MNHNS and SASEGT. The CDR3 nucleotides are TGTGCCAGCAGTCAAGGGACATCATGGACCACGCGTGGCACTGAAGCTTTCTTT. Protein sequence: CASSQGTSWTTRGTEAFF.

In this sample, this clonotype turned up many times. The rearrangement joins TRBV4-2 to TRBJ1-3; TRBD1 might be the D (6 bases). Trimming left V 0 bases short and J 3 bases short, with 9 bases between. Germline V lookup: CDR1 LGHNA, CDR2 YNFKEQ. The CDR3 has 15 residues. The CDR3 protein is CASSQEDRFGNTIYF. For the CDR3, the DNA is TGTGCCAGCAGCCAAGAAGACAGGTTTGGAAACACCATATATTTT.

This clonotype occurred many times. The V and J genes are TRBV11-2 and TRBJ2-2; no definite D call. CDR3 length: 12 residues. Germline CDR1 is SGHAT and CDR2 is FQNNGV. V was cut by 4 bases and J by 8 bases, with 8 bases left in between. Here the CDR3 reads CASSSQSGELFF. As DNA, the CDR3 is TGTGCCAGCAGCTCACAGTCGGGGGAGCTGTTTTTT.

This clonotype was recorded at least ten times. The J gene is TRBJ1-6, the V gene TRBV7-8, with 9 bases fitting TRBD1. CDR3 length: 14 residues. The V gene end was trimmed by 8 bases and the J gene end by 9 bases; junction bases not matched to a gene: 8. Germline V gene data show CDR1 as SGHVS and CDR2 as FQNEAQ. The CDR3 loop is CASYPGQGFSPLHF. For the CDR3, the DNA is TGTGCCAGCTATCCGGGACAGGGATTTTCACCCCTCCACTTT.

This clonotype was seen repeatedly, ten times or more. Relative to the germline gene, one junction end is altered; a read error may explain this. The rearrangement uses TRBV7-9 and TRBJ2-5; 7 positions agree with TRBD2. The CDR3 runs to 14 residues. Per the germline V gene, CDR1 is SEHNR and CDR2 is FQNEAQ (reference sequence). The CDR3 sequence: CASSLAVVRETQYF. In DNA form, the CDR3 reads TGTGCCAGCAGCCTAGCGGTGGTGAGAGAGACCCAGTACTTC.

At least ten counts were recorded for this clonotype. The CDR3 DNA reads TGTGCCAGTAGTTCGCAGCGATATGAGCAGTTCTTC. Residues: CASSSQRYEQFF. The V call is TRBV19, the J call TRBJ2-1; no clear D. Germline CDR1 LNHDA, CDR2 SQIVND (reference sequence). Deletions cut 5 bases from V and 8 bases from J, with 10 bases between. The CDR3 sequence is 12 residues long.

This clonotype showed up many times. The chain combines TRBV28 with TRBJ1-2; D is possibly TRBD1 (6 bases). V lost 6 bases and J lost 8, with 19 bases in between. The CDR3 length is 14 residues. CDR1 MDHEN and CDR2 SYDVKM come from the germline V gene. CDR3 sequence reads: CASSSVGGIWGYTF. CDR3 DNA: TGTGCCAGCAGCTCTGTAGGGGGGATTTGGGGCTACACCTTC.

V is TRBV5-1 and J is TRBJ2-1; 9 positions agree with TRBD2. This CDR3 has 18 residues. Losses at the gene ends were 0 bases for V and 0 bases for J; bases not matched to a gene: 7. In germline, CDR1 is SGHRS, CDR2 YFSETQ. The CDR3 DNA sequence: TGCGCCAGCAGCTTGGAGGGCGGGGGGGCAAGCTCCTACAATGAGCAGTTCTTC. Translation: CASSLEGGGASSYNEQFF.

This clonotype was observed many times. The J gene is TRBJ1-2, the V gene TRBV7-2; D uncertain. This CDR3 region has 16 residues. Germline CDR1 is SGHTA and CDR2 is FQGNSA. Between the trimmed V and J ends, which lost 2 bases and 6 bases, there was a span of 19 bases. The CDR3 spells CASSLPLFIKTNGYTF. Here the CDR3 DNA reads TGTGCCAGCAGCTTACCTTTATTCATAAAGACGAATGGCTACACCTTC.